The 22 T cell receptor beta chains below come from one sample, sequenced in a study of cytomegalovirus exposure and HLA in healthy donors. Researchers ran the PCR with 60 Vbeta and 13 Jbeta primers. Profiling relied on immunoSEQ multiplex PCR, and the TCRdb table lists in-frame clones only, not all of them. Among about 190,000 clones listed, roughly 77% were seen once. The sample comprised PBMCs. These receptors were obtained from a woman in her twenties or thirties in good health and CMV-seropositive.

The CDR3 here is CASSEAGAGASTDTQYF. CDR3 DNA: TGTGCCAGCAGTGAAGCAGGGGCGGGGGCTAGCACAGATACGCAGTATTTT. This chain uses TRBV2 with TRBJ2-3; a weak D match, TRBD2 (7 bases). This CDR3 contains 17 residues. Germline CDR1 SNHLY, CDR2 FYNNEI. V lost 0 bases and J 0 bases, leaving 13 bases between the germline ends.

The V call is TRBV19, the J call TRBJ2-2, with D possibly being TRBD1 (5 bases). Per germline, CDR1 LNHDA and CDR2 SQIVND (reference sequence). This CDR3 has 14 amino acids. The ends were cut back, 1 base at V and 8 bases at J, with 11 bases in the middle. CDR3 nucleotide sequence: TGTGCCAGTAGTATAGGTGACAGAACGGGGGAGCTGTTTTTT. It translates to CASSIGDRTGELFF.

The chain's CDR3 is CASTPGGVLSEQYF. For the CDR3, the DNA is TGTGCCAGCACCCCCGGGGGAGTTCTTAGCGAGCAGTACTTC. The chain carries TRBV6-1 and TRBJ2-7, with D tentatively TRBD2 (6 bases). CDR3 size: 14 residues. V lost 7 bases, J lost 6 bases, and 19 bases lay in between. The germline gives CDR1 MNHNS, CDR2 SASEGT.

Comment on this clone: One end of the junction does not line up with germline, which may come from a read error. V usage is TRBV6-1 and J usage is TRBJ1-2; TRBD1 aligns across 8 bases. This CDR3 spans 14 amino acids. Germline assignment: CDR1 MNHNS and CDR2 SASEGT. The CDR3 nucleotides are TGTGCCAGCAGAACGACAGGGGCTAAGTATGGCTACACCTTC. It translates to CASRTTGAKYGYTF.

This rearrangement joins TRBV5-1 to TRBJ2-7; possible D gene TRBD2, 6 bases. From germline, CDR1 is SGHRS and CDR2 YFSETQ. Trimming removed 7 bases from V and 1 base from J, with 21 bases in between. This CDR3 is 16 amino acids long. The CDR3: CASSNDGLTLSYEQYF. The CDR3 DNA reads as TGCGCCAGCTCCAATGACGGACTAACTCTTTCCTACGAGCAGTACTTC.

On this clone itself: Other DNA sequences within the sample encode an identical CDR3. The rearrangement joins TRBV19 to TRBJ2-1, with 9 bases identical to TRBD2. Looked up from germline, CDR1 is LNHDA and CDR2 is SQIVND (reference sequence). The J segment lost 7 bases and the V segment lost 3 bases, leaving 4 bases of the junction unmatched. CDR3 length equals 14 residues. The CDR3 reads CASSIAGGPNEQFF. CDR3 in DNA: TGTGCCAGTAGTATCGCGGGAGGGCCAAATGAGCAGTTCTTC.

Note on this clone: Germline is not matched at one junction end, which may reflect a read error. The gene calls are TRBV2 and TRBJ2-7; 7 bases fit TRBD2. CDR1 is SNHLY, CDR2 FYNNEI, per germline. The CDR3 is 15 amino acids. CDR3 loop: CASSDRGRASSEQYF. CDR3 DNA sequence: TGTGCCAGCAGTGATCGGGGGAGGGCATCCTCCGAGCAGTACTTC.

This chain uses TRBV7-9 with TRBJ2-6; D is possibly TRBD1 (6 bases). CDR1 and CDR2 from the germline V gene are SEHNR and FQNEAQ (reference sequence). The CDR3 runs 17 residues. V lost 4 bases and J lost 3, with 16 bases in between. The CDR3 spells CASSSTEQGFGANVLTF. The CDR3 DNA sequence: TGTGCCAGCAGCTCCACAGAGCAGGGGTTTGGGGCCAACGTCCTGACTTTC. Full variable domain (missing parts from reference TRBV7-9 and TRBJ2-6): DTGVSQNPRHKITKRGQNVTFRCDPISEHNRLYWYRQTLGQGPEFLTYFQNEAQLEKSRLLSDRFSAERPKGSFSTLEIQRTEQGDSAMYLCASSSTEQGFGANVLTFGAGSRLTVL.

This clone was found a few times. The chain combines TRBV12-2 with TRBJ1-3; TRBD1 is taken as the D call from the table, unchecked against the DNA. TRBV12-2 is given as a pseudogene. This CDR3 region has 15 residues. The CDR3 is CASRFGTDSGNTIYF. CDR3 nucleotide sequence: TGTGCAAGTCGCTTCGGGACAGACTCTGGAAACACCATATATTTT.

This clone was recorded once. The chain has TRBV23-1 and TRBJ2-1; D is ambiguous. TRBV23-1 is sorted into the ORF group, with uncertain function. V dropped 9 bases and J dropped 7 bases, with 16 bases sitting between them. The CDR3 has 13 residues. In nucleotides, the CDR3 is TGCGCCAGGCCGTTGGGCCCCTCTAATGAGCAGTTCTTC. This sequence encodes CARPLGPSNEQFF.

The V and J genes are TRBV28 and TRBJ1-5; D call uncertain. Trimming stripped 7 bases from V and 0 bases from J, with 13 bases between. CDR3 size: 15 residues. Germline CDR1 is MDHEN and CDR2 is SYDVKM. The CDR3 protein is CASTLGAPSNQPQHF. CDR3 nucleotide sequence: TGTGCCAGCACCCTCGGAGCTCCTAGCAATCAGCCCCAGCATTTT.

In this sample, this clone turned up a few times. CDR3 protein: CASSPYTGSGANVLTF. The CDR3 nucleotides are TGTGCCAGCAGCCCCTATACAGGGTCCGGGGCCAACGTCCTGACTTTC. The chain links TRBV28 to TRBJ2-6; D is possibly TRBD1 (6 bases). Deletions cut 6 bases from V and 4 bases from J, with 16 bases between. The CDR3 loop spans 16 amino acids. Germline V CDR1 and CDR2: MDHEN, SYDVKM.

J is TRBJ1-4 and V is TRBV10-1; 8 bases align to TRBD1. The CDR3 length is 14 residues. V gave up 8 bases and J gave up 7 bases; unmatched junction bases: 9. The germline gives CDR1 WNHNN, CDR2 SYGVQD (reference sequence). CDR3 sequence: CASDRQGLCEKLFF. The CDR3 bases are TGCGCCAGCGATAGACAGGGGTTGTGTGAAAAACTGTTTTTT.

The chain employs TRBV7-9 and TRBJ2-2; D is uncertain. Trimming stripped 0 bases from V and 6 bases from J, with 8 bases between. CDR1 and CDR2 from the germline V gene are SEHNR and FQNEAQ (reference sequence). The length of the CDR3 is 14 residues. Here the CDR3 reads CASSLALVPGELFF. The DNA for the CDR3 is TGTGCCAGCAGCTTAGCACTGGTCCCCGGGGAGCTGTTTTTT.

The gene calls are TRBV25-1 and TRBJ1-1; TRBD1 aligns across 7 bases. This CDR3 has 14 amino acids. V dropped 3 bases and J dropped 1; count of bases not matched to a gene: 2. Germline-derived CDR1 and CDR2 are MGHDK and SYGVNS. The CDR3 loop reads CASSERGRNTEAFF. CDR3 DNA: TGTGCCAGCAGTGAGAGGGGGCGGAACACTGAAGCTTTCTTT.

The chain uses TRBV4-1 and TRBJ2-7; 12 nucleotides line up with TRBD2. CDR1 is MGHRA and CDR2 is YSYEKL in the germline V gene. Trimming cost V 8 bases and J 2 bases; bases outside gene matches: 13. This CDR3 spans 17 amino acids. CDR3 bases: TGCGCCAGCGGCACGGGACTAGCGGGCCATTCCCCCTACGAGCAGTACTTC. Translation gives CASGTGLAGHSPYEQYF.

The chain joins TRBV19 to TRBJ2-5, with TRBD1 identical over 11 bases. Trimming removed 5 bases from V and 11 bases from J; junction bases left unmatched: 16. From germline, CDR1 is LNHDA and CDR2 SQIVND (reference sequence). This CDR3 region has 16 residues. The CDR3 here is CASSPRFGQGAGEQYF. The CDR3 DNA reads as TGTGCCAGTAGTCCACGTTTCGGACAGGGGGCGGGAGAGCAGTACTTC.

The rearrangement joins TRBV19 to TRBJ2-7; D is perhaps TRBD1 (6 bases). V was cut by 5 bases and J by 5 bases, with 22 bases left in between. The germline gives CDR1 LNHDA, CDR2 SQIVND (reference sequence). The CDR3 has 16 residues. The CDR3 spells CASSPASGQSNNEQYF. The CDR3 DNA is TGTGCCAGTAGTCCCGCCTCTGGACAGAGCAATAACGAGCAGTACTTC.

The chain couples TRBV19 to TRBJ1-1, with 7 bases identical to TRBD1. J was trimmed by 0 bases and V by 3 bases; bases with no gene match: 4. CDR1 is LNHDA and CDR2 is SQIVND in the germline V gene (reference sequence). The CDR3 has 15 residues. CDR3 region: CASSIGTGVNTEAFF. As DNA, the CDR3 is TGTGCCAGTAGTATCGGAACAGGGGTGAACACTGAAGCTTTCTTT.

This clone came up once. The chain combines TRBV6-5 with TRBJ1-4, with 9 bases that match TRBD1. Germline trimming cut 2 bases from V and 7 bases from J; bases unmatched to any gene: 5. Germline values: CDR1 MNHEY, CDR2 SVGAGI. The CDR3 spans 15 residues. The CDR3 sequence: CASSYTTGGTEKLFF. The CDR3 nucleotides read TGTGCCAGCAGTTACACGACAGGGGGTACTGAAAAACTGTTTTTT.

The chain's CDR3 is CASSQVTGSQEQYF. The CDR3 region has the DNA TGCGCCAGCAGCCAAGTGACAGGGTCTCAGGAGCAGTACTTC. The rearrangement uses TRBV4-1 and TRBJ2-7, with 7 bases fitting TRBD1. Unmatched junction bases numbered 7, after V lost 1 base and J lost 7 bases. Germline CDR1 and CDR2: MGHRA and YSYEKL. CDR3 length: 14 residues.

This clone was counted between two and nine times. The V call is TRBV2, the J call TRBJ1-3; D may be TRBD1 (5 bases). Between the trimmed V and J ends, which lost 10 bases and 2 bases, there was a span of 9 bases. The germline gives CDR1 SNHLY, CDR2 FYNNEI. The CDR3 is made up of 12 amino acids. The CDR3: CAIGQTGNTIYF. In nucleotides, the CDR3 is TGTGCCATCGGACAAACTGGAAACACCATATATTTT.